This T cell receptor (beta chain) was captured in a study of identical twins. Findings and caveats of the study: Clonotypes of the beta chain that were abundant in cord blood carried fewer insertions (memory repertoires showed none). Invariant cells of the MAIT and iNKT types might have partly distorted the zero-insertion analyses.

This clonotype was observed at least ten times. Its antigen is undetermined. Template switching added a universal primer site; cDNA carried unique molecular identifiers. TCRdb passed the 5' RACE reads through MiXCR, listing each CDR3 protein once. Of 450,000 or so distinct CDR3 sequences in the sample, 12% to 15% were seen once. Trimming cost V 1 base and J 1 base, with 4 bases left between them. Per germline, CDR1 SGHAT and CDR2 FQNNGV. This CDR3 has 13 residues. The data also belong to a second study, concerning yellow fever vaccine responses in identical twins.

The sample taken for sequencing was CD4+ T cells sorted from blood. V usage is TRBV11-2 and J usage is TRBJ1-1; D is uncertain. This receptor was obtained from a woman younger than 30 in good health. The CDR3 is CASSLGRNTEAFF. Written as DNA, the CDR3 is TGTGCCAGCAGCTTAGGGCGGAACACTGAAGCTTTCTTT.